One sample yielded the 23 T cell receptor beta chains listed below, sequenced in a study of CD8+ T cells in alopecia areata. Isolated RNA was reverse transcribed into cDNA used as the sequencing template. Measured with immunoSEQ multiplex PCR; TCRdb has only the in-frame clones, and not every one. The table records about 270,000 clones, about 62% of them present only once. Treatment defined: oral pan-JAK inhibitor, 5-10 mg twice daily. Sequencing was performed on CD4+ T cells sorted from blood, taken at week 52, from a patient treated with tofacitinib. Receptors were obtained from a human donor with alopecia areata.

The gene calls are TRBV11-3 and TRBJ2-5, with 7 bases lining up with TRBD2. The germline gives CDR1 SGHNT, CDR2 YENEEA. The trim removed 5 bases at V and 5 bases at J, leaving 8 bases unmatched. The CDR3 consists of 14 residues. The CDR3 DNA reads TGTGCCAGCAGCCGGGACCATAGCGGGGAGACCCAGTACTTC. It codes for CASSRDHSGETQYF. The whole variable domain, filled in from reference TRBV11-3 and TRBJ2-5, reads EAGVVQSPRYKIIEKKQPVAFWCNPISGHNTLYWYLQNLGQGPELLIRYENEEAVDDSQLPKDRFSAERLKGVDSTLKIQPAELGDSAVYLCASSRDHSGETQYFGPGTRLLVL.

The chain joins TRBV4-1 to TRBJ2-5; perhaps TRBD2 as D (7 bases). Trimming pared 0 bases from V and 6 bases from J, leaving 26 bases between. Germline lookup yields CDR1 MGHRA and CDR2 YSYEKL. The CDR3 consists of 19 residues. The DNA of the CDR3 is TGCGCCAGCAGCCAAGATCTGTTGGGGGGGCAAGCCTATGCACAGACCCAGTACTTC. This encodes CASSQDLLGGQAYAQTQYF.

The chain is built from TRBV7-3 and TRBJ2-1; D is uncertain. The CDR3 contains 15 residues. CDR1 is SGHTA and CDR2 is FQGTGA in the germline V gene. Trimming left V 3 bases short and J 0 bases short, with 9 bases between. The CDR3: CASSFGRSSYNEQFF. The DNA of the CDR3 is TGTGCCAGCAGCTTCGGAAGGAGCTCCTACAATGAGCAGTTCTTC.

This clone has only a few counts. The V call is TRBV5-6, the J call TRBJ2-7; TRBD2 matches 9 bases. This CDR3 has 16 amino acids. Germline V lookup: CDR1 SGHDT, CDR2 YYEEEE. V lost 0 bases and J lost 2; bases outside the gene matches: 6. The CDR3 DNA reads TGTGCCAGCAGCTTGGTGGGACTAGCTCCCGCCTACGAGCAGTACTTC. Protein sequence: CASSLVGLAPAYEQYF.

About this clone: Other DNA sequences in the same sample also yield this CDR3. V and J are TRBV29-1 and TRBJ1-5, with D tentatively TRBD1 (5 bases). V shed 5 bases and J shed 3 bases, with 8 bases lying between them. The CDR3 loop spans 12 amino acids. CDR1 and CDR2 (germline): SQVTM, ANQGSEA. CDR3 sequence reads: CSVSGANQPQHF. DNA of the CDR3: TGCAGCGTTTCTGGGGCCAATCAGCCCCAGCATTTT.

The rearrangement joins TRBV12-5 to TRBJ2-3, with D tentatively TRBD1 (5 bases). Germline CDR1 reads LGHNT; CDR2 reads FRNRAP. This CDR3 comprises 14 residues. V was cut by 2 bases and J by 4 bases, with 10 bases left in between. The CDR3, as DNA: TGTGCTAGTGGTTTGAGGGCAGGGCCAGATACGCAGTATTTT. This gives the protein CASGLRAGPDTQYF.

This rearrangement joins TRBV30 to TRBJ1-1, with D unclear. From germline, CDR1 is GTSNPN and CDR2 SVGIG (reference sequence). CDR3 size: 14 residues. V was pared by 3 bases and J by 1 base, with 12 bases between. The CDR3 sequence: CAWSRTAWNTEAFF. CDR3 coding DNA: TGTGCCTGGAGCAGGACCGCATGGAACACTGAAGCTTTCTTT.

This clone came up once. V usage is TRBV4-1 and J usage is TRBJ1-2; D is perhaps TRBD1 (5 bases). Trimming left V 2 bases short and J 5 bases short, with 6 bases between. The CDR3 is made up of 12 amino acids. The germline CDR1 and CDR2 sequences are MGHRA and YSYEKL. CDR3 sequence reads: CASSQPGYGYTF. CDR3 DNA: TGCGCCAGCAGCCAACCAGGGTATGGCTACACCTTC.

The V and J genes are TRBV29-1 and TRBJ1-1; no definite D call. Trimming cost V 5 bases and J 5 bases, with 12 bases left between them. From germline, CDR1 is SQVTM and CDR2 ANQGSEA. CDR3 length: 12 amino acids. CDR3 nucleotides: TGCAGCGTTCAACGACCGGGGACTGAAGCTTTCTTT. This codes for CSVQRPGTEAFF.

This clone appeared a few times. V is TRBV11-1 and J is TRBJ2-7; TRBD1 is a possible D gene (6 bases). This CDR3 has 16 residues. Trimming cost V 0 bases and J 5 bases, with 17 bases left between them. Germline V gives CDR1 SGHAT, CDR2 FQDESV (reference sequence). CDR3 sequence: CASSLAPAGVQDEQYF. For the CDR3, the DNA is TGTGCCAGCAGCTTAGCGCCGGCAGGGGTTCAGGACGAGCAGTACTTC. The variable domain in full, with the rest retrieved from reference TRBV11-1 and TRBJ2-7, is EAEVAQSPRYKITEKSQAVAFWCDPISGHATLYWYRQILGQGPELLVQFQDESVVDDSQLPKDRFSAERLKGVDSTLKIQPAELGDSAMYLCASSLAPAGVQDEQYFGPGTRLTVT.

This clone was seen a handful of times. V gene TRBV29-1 combines with J gene TRBJ1-2, with 7 bases fitting TRBD1. The CDR3 covers 12 residues. Germline CDR1 is SQVTM and CDR2 is ANQGSEA. V shed 4 bases and J 8 bases; nucleotides not matched to a gene: 7. CDR3 in amino acids: CSVAKGAGGYTF. CDR3 in DNA: TGCAGCGTTGCTAAGGGGGCAGGAGGCTACACCTTC.

V and J are TRBV29-1 and TRBJ2-5; maybe TRBD1 (6 bases). Germline CDR1 reads SQVTM; CDR2 reads ANQGSEA. The CDR3 runs 13 residues. The V end was cut by 3 bases, the J end by 2 bases, with 10 bases between. DNA for the CDR3: TGCAGCGTTGACCGGACAGCACAAGAGACCCAGTACTTC. It yields the protein CSVDRTAQETQYF.

Written as DNA, the CDR3 is TGTGCCAGCAAGAGGGACAGGGGGAATCAGCCCCAGCATTTT. Its protein is CASKRDRGNQPQHF. The chain uses TRBV6-1 and TRBJ1-5, with 11 bases lining up with TRBD1. This CDR3 spans 14 amino acids. Germline CDR1 reads MNHNS; CDR2 reads SASEGT. With 7 bases clipped from V and 4 bases from J, the junction kept 3 bases outside the gene matches.

The genes are TRBV30 and TRBJ1-5, with D unresolved. The CDR3 length is 15 residues. CDR1 and CDR2 from the germline V gene are GTSNPN and SVGIG (reference sequence). Trimming cost V 0 bases and J 3 bases, with 12 bases left between them. CDR3 residues: CAWSVRDTFNQPQHF. In DNA form, the CDR3 reads TGTGCCTGGAGTGTACGAGACACTTTCAATCAGCCCCAGCATTTT.

This clone showed up just a few times. The gene calls are TRBV30 and TRBJ1-2; D is perhaps TRBD1 (5 bases). Trimming removed 3 bases from V and 3 bases from J, with 17 bases in between. Germline values: CDR1 GTSNPN, CDR2 SVGIG (reference sequence). This CDR3 has 15 residues. The CDR3 nucleotides read TGTGCCTGGAGCCGAGCAGGGACGTCTGACTATGGCTACACCTTC. This gives the protein CAWSRAGTSDYGYTF.

The V gene is TRBV30, the J gene TRBJ2-3, with TRBD2 as a possible D gene (6 bases). Germline-derived CDR1 and CDR2 are GTSNPN and SVGIG (reference sequence). The V gene lost 4 bases and the J gene lost 3 bases, with 23 bases spanning the gap. CDR3 length: 17 amino acids. CDR3 sequence reads: CAWNEGQDEGLTDTQYF. The CDR3 coding sequence is TGTGCCTGGAATGAAGGGCAGGATGAAGGACTAACAGATACGCAGTATTTT.

In this sample, this clone turned up a few times. This rearrangement joins TRBV18 to TRBJ1-2; a possible D gene is TRBD1 (5 bases). Germline assignment: CDR1 KGHSH and CDR2 LQKENI. The CDR3 length is 15 residues. The V end was cut by 2 bases, the J end by 3 bases, with 13 bases between. The CDR3 loop reads CASSPSGHKDYGYTF. CDR3 DNA sequence: TGTGCCAGCTCACCATCAGGACACAAAGACTATGGCTACACCTTC.

The J gene is TRBJ1-1, the V gene TRBV15, with D tentatively TRBD1 (5 bases). CDR1 and CDR2 (germline): LNHNV, YYDKDF (reference sequence). This CDR3 is 14 amino acids long. Between the trimmed V and J ends, which lost 5 bases and 5 bases, there was a span of 15 bases. The CDR3 DNA reads TGTGCCACCAGCCCATTCAGGGTTCGGACTGAAGCTTTCTTT. Amino acid sequence: CATSPFRVRTEAFF.

This sequence joins TRBV6-5 and TRBJ1-2; D is unresolved. The CDR3 sequence is 13 residues long. V was pared by 7 bases and J by 0 bases, with 9 bases between. Germline values: CDR1 MNHEY, CDR2 SVGAGI. The CDR3, as DNA: TGTGCCAGCAAGGGCAGAGCTAACTATGGCTACACCTTC. The encoded protein is CASKGRANYGYTF.

The chain couples TRBV29-1 to TRBJ2-1, with 10 bases identical to TRBD2. The V gene end was trimmed by 7 bases and the J gene end by 4 bases; junction bases not matched to a gene: 4. The length of the CDR3 is 13 residues. Germline V CDR1 and CDR2: SQVTM, ANQGSEA. In DNA form, the CDR3 reads TGCAGCGCCATAGCGGGGGGTTACAATGAGCAGTTCTTC. Amino acid sequence: CSAIAGGYNEQFF.

The genes are TRBV30 and TRBJ1-3; unclear D gene. Trimming removed 3 bases from V and 8 bases from J, with 8 bases in between. This CDR3 has 11 amino acids. CDR1 is GTSNPN, CDR2 SVGIG, per germline (reference sequence). The CDR3: CAWRIADTIYF. DNA of the CDR3: TGTGCCTGGAGGATTGCGGACACCATATATTTT. Full variable domain (remainder filled in from reference TRBV30 and TRBJ1-3): SQTIHQWPATLVQPVGSPLSLECTVEGTSNPNLYWYRQAAGRGLQLLFYSVGIGQISSEVPQNLSASRPQDRQFILSSKKLLLSDSGFYLCAWRIADTIYFGEGSWLTVV.

The rearrangement uses TRBV9 and TRBJ1-5, with D perhaps TRBD1 (5 bases). The germline V and J ends were trimmed by 3 bases and 7 bases, with 14 bases remaining between them. Germline CDR1 SGDLS, CDR2 YYNGEE. The CDR3 sequence is 14 residues long. The CDR3 DNA follows: TGTGCCAGCAGCGCCTCTACCGGGGGGCAGCCCCAGCATTTT. Its protein product is CASSASTGGQPQHF.

The chain employs TRBV5-6 and TRBJ2-7; 8 bases are a match to TRBD1. CDR3 length equals 15 residues. Trimming cost V 2 bases and J 2 bases; bases outside gene matches: 6. In germline, CDR1 is SGHDT, CDR2 YYEEEE. CDR3 coding DNA: TGTGCCAGCAGCTTCCCGACAGGGGCCCCCTACGAGCAGTACTTC. This sequence encodes CASSFPTGAPYEQYF.